These 27 T cell receptor beta chains were sequenced from one sample in a study of blood T cell repertoires in COVID-19. Profiling relied on immunoSEQ multiplex PCR, and the TCRdb table lists in-frame clones only, not all of them. The sample gives some 130,000 clones, approximately 70% of which show up once; less than 2.5% is in the top ten. Input material: peripheral blood. The source of these receptors is a woman aged 70-85 years with acute or convalescent COVID-19.

This chain uses TRBV11-2 with TRBJ2-3; TRBD2 is a possible D gene (6 bases). V was cut by 1 base and J by 4 bases, with 12 bases left in between. Germline V lookup: CDR1 SGHAT, CDR2 FQNNGV. The CDR3 sequence is 15 residues long. The CDR3 sequence is CASSLGGGTADTQYF. In nucleotides, the CDR3 is TGTGCCAGCAGCTTAGGGGGCGGGACCGCAGATACGCAGTATTTT.

This CDR3 reads CASSYLQGCGYTF. The CDR3 nucleotides are TGTGCCAGCAGTTACCTACAGGGATGTGGCTACACCTTC. This rearrangement joins TRBV6-7 to TRBJ1-2, with D possibly being TRBD1 (6 bases). TRBV6-7 is filed as an ORF, its function uncertain. V lost 2 bases, J lost 7 bases, and 11 bases lay in between. The CDR3 covers 13 residues.

V usage is TRBV29-1 and J usage is TRBJ1-4, with 8 nucleotides matching TRBD1. Germline CDR1 reads SQVTM; CDR2 reads ANQGSEA. The CDR3 spans 13 residues. With 6 bases clipped from V and 8 bases from J, the junction kept 8 bases outside the gene matches. The CDR3 coding sequence is TGCAGCGTGGCGGACAGGGCGGGAGAAAAACTGTTTTTT. Amino acids: CSVADRAGEKLFF.

The V call is TRBV4-1, the J call TRBJ2-7; D possibly corresponds to TRBD1 (6 bases). Per the germline V gene, CDR1 is MGHRA and CDR2 is YSYEKL. CDR3 length: 16 amino acids. Trimming removed 0 bases at V and 2 bases at J, with 14 bases between. The DNA for the CDR3 is TGCGCCAGCAGCCAAGAACCCCGCAGGGGAACCTACGAGCAGTACTTC. Its translation is CASSQEPRRGTYEQYF.

The chain has TRBV4-3 and TRBJ1-3; 7 nucleotides align to TRBD1. V shed 1 base and J 10 bases; nucleotides not matched to a gene: 7. CDR3 length equals 14 residues. Germline V gene sequence: CDR1 LGHNA, CDR2 YSLEER. CDR3 coding DNA: TGCGCCAGCAGCCAAGGGCCAGGGGGAGGTACCATATATTTT. Translation: CASSQGPGGGTIYF.

The chain employs TRBV6-5 and TRBJ1-1, with D maybe TRBD1 (6 bases). The CDR3 loop spans 14 amino acids. Germline-derived CDR1 and CDR2 are MNHEY and SVGAGI. The germline V and J ends were trimmed by 0 bases and 3 bases, with 8 bases remaining between them. The CDR3 spells CASSYSYRDTEAFF. CDR3 nucleotide sequence: TGTGCCAGCAGTTACTCTTACAGGGACACTGAAGCTTTCTTT.

The gene calls are TRBV5-4 and TRBJ1-2; no reliable D call. From germline, CDR1 is SGHNT and CDR2 YYREEE (reference sequence). Trimming pared 2 bases from V and 7 bases from J, leaving 18 bases between. The CDR3 loop spans 15 amino acids. In DNA, the CDR3 is TGTGCCAGCAGCTTTAAACCCGGGTCACAAACTGGCTACACCTTC. This codes for CASSFKPGSQTGYTF. The entire variable domain, with the rest obtained from reference TRBV5-4 and TRBJ1-2, is as follows: ETGVTQSPTHLIKTRGQQVTLRCSSQSGHNTVSWYQQALGQGPQFIFQYYREEENGRGNFPPRFSGLQFPNYSSELNVNALELDDSALYLCASSFKPGSQTGYTFGSGTRLTVV.

The chain couples TRBV6-5 to TRBJ1-5; 8 bases line up with TRBD1. Per germline, CDR1 MNHEY and CDR2 SVGAGI. V gave up 0 bases and J gave up 8 bases; unmatched junction bases: 9. This CDR3 region has 16 residues. CDR3 amino acids: CASSYSAGQGGEPQHF. DNA for the CDR3: TGTGCCAGCAGTTACTCTGCCGGACAGGGAGGGGAGCCCCAGCATTTT.

CDR3 sequence reads: CASSPGDRANYGYTF. The CDR3 bases are TGTGCCAGTAGTCCGGGGGACAGGGCAAACTATGGCTACACCTTC. The V and J genes are TRBV19 and TRBJ1-2; 9 nucleotides line up with TRBD1. CDR3 length: 15 residues. Germline CDR1 LNHDA, CDR2 SQIVND (reference sequence). V trimming: 5 bases; J trimming: 2 bases; junction bases outside the gene matches: 6.

This clone was observed once. The rearrangement links TRBV5-5 to TRBJ2-7, with 9 bases that match TRBD1. The CDR3 is made up of 15 amino acids. After removal of 4 bases from V and 1 base from J, the junction contained 6 bases not matched to a gene. The V gene's germline CDR1 is SGHKS and CDR2 YYEKEE (reference sequence). The CDR3 nucleotides read TGTGCCAGCAGCCGTTCCGGGACAGGGTCCTACGAGCAGTACTTC. This sequence encodes CASSRSGTGSYEQYF.

The sample holds a few counts of this clone. The chain uses TRBV7-8 and TRBJ1-1; TRBD1 matches 8 bases. Trimming took 1 base from V and 6 from J; bases not matched to a gene: 4. Per the germline V gene, CDR1 is SGHVS and CDR2 is FQNEAQ. This CDR3 is 14 amino acids long. CDR3 nucleotide sequence: TGTGCCAGCAGCTTAGATCAGGGGGCCGCTGAAGCTTTCTTT. This sequence encodes CASSLDQGAAEAFF.

The chain links TRBV18 to TRBJ2-1, with TRBD2 matching over 7 bases. From germline, CDR1 is KGHSH and CDR2 LQKENI. There are 12 residues in the CDR3. V dropped 0 bases and J dropped 10; count of bases not matched to a gene: 0. For the CDR3, the DNA is TGTGCCAGCTCACCACCGGGACTAGAGCAGTTCTTC. Translated, it gives CASSPPGLEQFF.

This sequence joins TRBV9 and TRBJ2-1, with 11 bases lining up with TRBD2. Germline V lookup: CDR1 SGDLS, CDR2 YYNGEE. This CDR3 has 20 residues. J lost 7 bases, V lost 0 bases, and 18 bases had no gene match. The CDR3 region is CASSVGISGGATGVTNEQFF. CDR3 sequence (DNA): TGTGCCAGCAGCGTAGGTATTAGCGGGGGGGCCACGGGAGTTACAAATGAGCAGTTCTTC.

This clone was detected once. The chain links TRBV5-1 to TRBJ2-1, with 9 nucleotides matching TRBD2. The CDR3 is 15 amino acids. Germline loops: CDR1 SGHRS, CDR2 YFSETQ. Unmatched junction bases numbered 3, after V lost 3 bases and J lost 2 bases. The CDR3 nucleotides are TGCGCCAGCAGCTCTAGCGGGGCCACCTACAATGAGCAGTTCTTC. Translating gives CASSSSGATYNEQFF. Combining the CDR3 with reference TRBV5-1 and TRBJ2-1 gives the whole variable domain KAGVTQTPRYLIKTRGQQVTLSCSPISGHRSVSWYQQTPGQGLQFLFEYFSETQRNKGNFPGRFSGRQFSNSRSEMNVSTLELGDSALYLCASSSSGATYNEQFFGPGTRLTVL.

The chain uses TRBV7-9 and TRBJ1-1, with D hard to call. Trimming left V 1 base short and J 1 base short, with 4 bases between. The CDR3 runs to 13 residues. Germline lookup yields CDR1 SEHNR and CDR2 FQNEAQ (reference sequence). This CDR3 is CASSLGANTEAFF. The CDR3 bases are TGTGCCAGCAGCTTAGGGGCGAACACTGAAGCTTTCTTT. Complete variable domain (other parts from reference TRBV7-9 and TRBJ1-1): DTGVSQNPRHKITKRGQNVTFRCDPISEHNRLYWYRQTLGQGPEFLTYFQNEAQLEKSRLLSDRFSAERPKGSFSTLEIQRTEQGDSAMYLCASSLGANTEAFFGQGTRLTVV.

With regard to this clone: The junction does not match germline at one end; this may be a read error. This chain connects TRBV9 to TRBJ2-3; D perhaps matches TRBD2 (6 bases). Germline values: CDR1 SGDLS, CDR2 YYNGEE. The CDR3 is 12 amino acids. CDR3 nucleotides: TGTGCCAGCAGCGTGGGGGGTTATACTCAGTATTTT. Amino acids: CASSVGGYTQYF.

V is TRBV11-2 and J is TRBJ2-1, with 12 bases identical to TRBD2. V lost 6 bases to trimming and J lost 2 bases; unmatched junction nucleotides: 5. The germline V gene has CDR1 SGHAT and CDR2 FQNNGV. The CDR3 contains 16 residues. The CDR3 loop is CASRDWTSGAYNEQFF. CDR3 DNA: TGTGCCAGCAGAGACTGGACTAGCGGGGCCTACAATGAGCAGTTCTTC.

CDR3 bases: TGTGCCAGCATAGGCGGGGGAGATACGCAGTATTTT. Translation: CASIGGGDTQYF. This chain uses TRBV6-5 with TRBJ2-3, with TRBD2 matching over 7 bases. Unmatched junction bases numbered 3, after V lost 7 bases and J lost 5 bases. Germline-derived CDR1 and CDR2 are MNHEY and SVGAGI. The CDR3 length is 12 residues.

The V gene is TRBV25-1, the J gene TRBJ1-1, with 8 positions matching TRBD1. V was pared by 5 bases and J by 1 base, with 6 bases of the junction left unmatched. The CDR3 length is 15 residues. The V gene's germline CDR1 is MGHDK and CDR2 SYGVNS. The CDR3 DNA reads as TGTGCCAGCAGTTCATACGGGACAGGGAACACTGAAGCTTTCTTT. The encoded protein is CASSSYGTGNTEAFF.

V gene TRBV7-9 combines with J gene TRBJ1-2; 8 positions agree with TRBD1. The V segment lost 5 bases and the J segment 1 base; nucleotides outside the gene matches: 15. The CDR3 is 18 amino acids. Per the germline V gene, CDR1 is SEHNR and CDR2 is FQNEAQ (reference sequence). CDR3 loop: CASSPRAGGARDNYGYTF. The DNA for the CDR3 is TGTGCCAGCAGCCCCCGGGCAGGGGGCGCCCGGGATAACTATGGCTACACCTTC.

The CDR3 protein is CASSQAETGDSGNTIYF. CDR3 coding DNA: TGTGCCAGCAGCCAAGCCGAGACAGGGGACTCTGGAAACACCATATATTTT. This chain connects TRBV4-2 to TRBJ1-3, with TRBD1 matching over 8 bases. This CDR3 contains 17 residues. Germline V gene lookup returns CDR1 LGHNA and CDR2 YNFKEQ. The V and J ends lost 1 base and 0 bases, in that order; junction bases with no gene match: 5.

The chain uses TRBV7-6 and TRBJ2-2, with 9 bases fitting TRBD1. This CDR3 comprises 17 residues. Germline CDR1 is SGHVS and CDR2 is FNYEAQ. J gave up 4 bases and V 1 base, and 7 bases lay outside the gene matches. In DNA, the CDR3 is TGTGCCAGCAGCTTAGAGCCGCGGACAGGGGTCACCGGGGAGCTGTTTTTT. Its translation is CASSLEPRTGVTGELFF.

V and J are TRBV11-1 and TRBJ2-7, with TRBD2 matching 7 bases. This CDR3 is 14 amino acids long. Germline-derived CDR1 and CDR2 are SGHAT and FQDESV (reference sequence). V shed 5 bases, J shed 3 bases, and the junction held 7 bases outside the gene matches. The CDR3 loop is CASSRGGDGYEQYF. The CDR3 DNA follows: TGTGCCAGCAGCCGTGGGGGGGATGGCTACGAGCAGTACTTC.

This sequence joins TRBV11-3 and TRBJ2-2; 11 positions agree with TRBD2. CDR3 size: 15 residues. V was clipped by 4 bases and J by 6 bases; unmatched bases: 4. CDR1 SGHNT and CDR2 YENEEA come from the germline V gene. The CDR3 coding sequence is TGTGCCAGCAGCTACCTAGCGGGAGGTTCCGGGGAGCTGTTTTTT. It is translated as CASSYLAGGSGELFF.

The V and J genes are TRBV3-1 (or the pseudogene TRBV3-2) and TRBJ2-7, with D unclear. V gave up 1 base and J gave up 5 bases, with 9 bases separating them. Germline V lookup: CDR1 LGHDT, CDR2 YNNKEL (reference sequence). The CDR3 sequence is 13 residues long. CDR3 sequence reads: CASSQVLQNEQYF. The CDR3 DNA reads as TGTGCCAGCAGCCAAGTTCTACAGAACGAGCAGTACTTC.

This chain joins TRBV20-1 and TRBJ2-2, with D unresolved. The CDR3 spans 11 residues. The V gene's germline CDR1 is DFQATT and CDR2 SNEGSKA (reference sequence). V was shortened by 6 bases and J by 6 bases, with 8 bases between the two germline ends. The CDR3 is CSAQFAGELFF. Here the CDR3 DNA reads TGCAGTGCCCAGTTTGCCGGGGAGCTGTTTTTT.

The gene calls are TRBV12-5 and TRBJ1-1; 9 bases line up with TRBD1. CDR3 length: 15 amino acids. The germline CDR1 and CDR2 sequences are LGHNT and FRNRAP. V dropped 5 bases and J dropped 2; count of bases not matched to a gene: 6. The CDR3 is CASGDYRGPNTEAFF. CDR3 DNA: TGTGCTAGTGGTGACTACAGGGGGCCTAACACTGAAGCTTTCTTT.